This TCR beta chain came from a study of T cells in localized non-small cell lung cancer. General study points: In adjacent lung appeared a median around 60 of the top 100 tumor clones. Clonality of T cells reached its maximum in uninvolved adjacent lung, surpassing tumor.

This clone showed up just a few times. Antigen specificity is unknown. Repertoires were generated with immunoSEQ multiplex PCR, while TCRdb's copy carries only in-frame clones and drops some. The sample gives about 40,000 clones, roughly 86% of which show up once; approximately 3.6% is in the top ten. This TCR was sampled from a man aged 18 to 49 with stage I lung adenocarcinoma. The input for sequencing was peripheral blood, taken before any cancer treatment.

In DNA, the CDR3 is TGTGCCAGCAGCCAAGGGATGGCCCCGGGACAGGGGAGGTTGGGCACTGAAGCTTTCTTT. It yields the protein CASSQGMAPGQGRLGTEAFF. The chain employs TRBV4-2 and TRBJ1-1; TRBD1 agrees at 10 bases. Germline lookup yields CDR1 LGHNA and CDR2 YNFKEQ. With 1 base clipped from V and 4 bases from J, the junction kept 18 bases outside the gene matches. CDR3 length equals 20 residues.